This TCR beta chain was identified in a study of healthy donors' naive CD4 and CD8 T cells. Across the study: Donors, half of them female, were 20-25, 40-50 or 60-70 years old. All functional IMGT TCR alpha variants were covered by new primers.

Broader study findings: Positive CDR3 charge linked to CD4+ cells, negative to CD8+ cells. Alpha and beta chains were sequenced in bulk without pairing.

With respect to this clonotype: Its antigen is not known.

TCR libraries were built from 500 to 600 ng of total RNA by linear amplification. TCRdb reprocessed the reads via MiXCR and lists one record per CDR3 protein. Counted here are 150,000 to 200,000 distinct CDR3 sequences, around three quarters occurring once; the ten biggest clones make up less than 2.5%. The clonotype originates from a pool of human donors in good health; the sample pools cells from several healthy donors. The specimen sequenced was naive CD4+ and CD8+ T cells sorted from blood, pooled from several donors.

CDR3 sequence: CASSPYDRDMTYEQYF. Written as DNA, the CDR3 is TGCGCCAGCAGCCCTTATGACCGGGACATGACCTACGAGCAGTACTTC. The chain has TRBV5-1 and TRBJ2-7; perhaps TRBD1 as D (6 bases). The germline V gene has CDR1 SGHRS and CDR2 YFSETQ. This CDR3 is 16 amino acids long. V was clipped by 4 bases and J by 2 bases, with 19 bases between them.